These 3 T cell receptor beta chains were all obtained from the same sample, sequenced in a study of CD8 T cells in ankylosing spondylitis (dated by TCRdb to about 2017). The library was generated by 5' RACE. The instrument was an Illumina HiSeq 2500. TCRdb reanalyzed the raw reads on its own, using fastp at Q25 for trimming and MiXCR for clone calling, and kept in-frame beta chains. Each CDR3 protein gets just one entry, which takes the most common genes and DNA from the rows behind it. The sample table records approximately 150,000 distinct CDR3 sequences; 9.8% of these occur just once. Over 12% of the sample belongs to the ten largest clones. Sequencing input: blood, either unsorted or a sorted T cell fraction (not recorded which). Receptor source: a female donor with ankylosing spondylitis or in good health (not recorded which).

This clonotype was observed a few times. This chain uses TRBV9 with TRBJ2-5, with 7 bases that match TRBD1. Germline V gene lookup returns CDR1 SGDLS and CDR2 YYNGEE. This CDR3 has 15 amino acids. The J segment lost 5 bases and the V segment lost 4 bases, leaving 11 bases of the junction unmatched. As DNA, the CDR3 is TGTGCCAGCAGCCCTTACAGGGGCCCCGGGGAGACCCAGTACTTC. It is translated as CASSPYRGPGETQYF.

This clonotype turned up a few times. V is TRBV15 and J is TRBJ2-7; D is possibly TRBD1 (6 bases). The CDR3 is 15 amino acids. V was pared by 6 bases and J by 5 bases, with 20 bases between. Germline V gene lookup returns CDR1 LNHNV and CDR2 YYDKDF (reference sequence). This chain's CDR3 is CATSLDGHRVDEQYF. The DNA for the CDR3 is TGTGCCACCAGTTTAGACGGCCACAGGGTGGACGAGCAGTACTTC.

This clonotype occurred many times. The J gene is TRBJ2-1, the V gene TRBV12-3 or TRBV12-4, with 9 bases identical to TRBD1. V trimming: 4 bases; J trimming: 4 bases; junction bases outside the gene matches: 8. This CDR3 region has 16 residues. CDR3 loop: CASSWSRTGAYNEQFF. For the CDR3, the DNA is TGTGCCAGCAGTTGGAGTAGGACAGGGGCTTACAATGAGCAGTTCTTC.